The entry below describes one T cell receptor (beta chain). This clonotype has more than one count but fewer than ten. The target of this receptor is not known. This may arise from a read error, as a much more abundant clone is one base away. The record originates from a study of prognosis after radiotherapy for stage I lung cancer (dated by TCRdb to the early 2020s). With respect to the entire study: Around 19 stage I NSCLC patients were enrolled in Nanjing, China, between 2018 and early 2019. Enrolled patients comprised approximately 14 with newly diagnosed primary stage I lung tumors and roughly 5 with oligometastatic NSCLC after surgical resection of the primary tumor. Every patient was deemed medically inoperable, over 10 because of comorbidities and more than five because they refused surgery. Ages in the cohort of about a dozen men and a handful of women ranged from roughly 53 to 84 years, with a median of 74. Roughly 12 patients had adenocarcinoma and several had squamous cell carcinoma as the tumor histology. Image-guided IMRT or VMAT was used to deliver SBRT in 3 to 5 fractions at a biologically effective dose of at least 100 Gy. Concurrent therapy was not administered to any patient alongside SBRT. After SBRT, distant metastases developed in four of the 19 patients at a median of approximately 7 months, while the remaining 15 patients had no significant progression. This study profiled peripheral blood TCR beta repertoires from stage I NSCLC patients before and after stereotactic body radiotherapy and linked the repertoires to distant failure. The study took one blood sample before SBRT and one after SBRT from each of 20 or so patients and sequenced all 38 samples.

Broader findings and caveats from the paper: None of the reported P values were adjusted for multiple comparisons. The small cohort and short follow-up limited the study, so independent validation of the findings is needed. A decrease in unique TCR clone counts was observed after SBRT (median around 9,800 before versus some 6,900 after; Wilcoxon paired P=0.011). Post-SBRT Shannon entropy and its change from baseline were lower in patients who developed distant metastases; baseline Shannon entropy was not associated with metastases. Tumor specificity of expanded TCR clones was not determined. TRBV and TRBJ usage frequencies reportedly differed by metastasis status, in two V genes at baseline and in some 10 V and two J genes after SBRT.

The TCR beta CDR3 region was amplified from genomic DNA by two rounds of multiplex PCR. The first PCR round used primers specific to each TRBV and TRBJ gene, with sequences filed in Chinese patent CN105087789A. The second PCR round used universal primers. The Roche High Pure PCR Template Preparation Kit was used to extract genomic DNA from frozen PBMCs. Libraries were sequenced paired-end with 151 bp reads on an Illumina HiSeq 3000. Concerning the study's data processing: CutAdapt was used to discard raw reads that did not contain the multiplex PCR primer sequences. Using PEAR, the high-quality paired reads were merged into contigs. By aligning each contig to reference sequences, MiXCR assigned the TRB V, D and J gene segments to that contig. To remove sequencing errors, CDR3 sequences were clustered according to base quality and sequence similarity. Shannon entropy normalized by the natural log of productive TCR sequence number was used as the measure of diversity. Clonality was defined as one minus Shannon entropy divided by the natural log of the number of unique clonotypes. The Youden index of ROC curves was used to select progression-free survival cut-offs for repertoire metrics, and analyses were performed in R 3.5.3. The public reads were quality trimmed at Q25 with fastp and then assembled into clones with MiXCR by TCRdb, keeping productive beta chains. Rows with one shared CDR3 protein collapse into an entry with the most common genes and DNA. The V and J calls here are based on TCRdb, not the publication. The sample has some 15,000 distinct CDR3 sequences on record, over 25% of them singletons. In total, the top ten clones hold approximately 33% of the sample.

All patients had node-negative disease on CT and PET/CT, and none had a history of other malignancies or had previously received chemotherapy or radiotherapy. At each of two time points, roughly 6.3 milliliters of peripheral venous blood were collected in EDTA tubes. Ficoll-Paque Plus density-gradient centrifugation was used to isolate PBMCs. Right after collection, samples were placed at -80 degrees C and kept there until analysis. The CDR3 runs 13 amino acids, cysteine and phenylalanine included. The kept DNA is CDR3 alone, 39 bases in frame from the first base. From a lookup of the germline V gene, CDR1 and CDR2 are SGHTA and FQGNSA. Trimming removed 10 bases from V and 4 bases from J, leaving 14 bases between the germline ends.

This clonotype was obtained from a donor aged 50 or older with non-small cell lung cancer. Recombination linked TRBV7-2 to TRBJ1-5; TRBD1 is possibly the D segment (6 matching bases). The sequenced sample was PBMCs, obtained before or after stereotactic body radiation therapy (not recorded which). The DNA sequence follows: TGTGCCACGCCACAGGGCCTGAATCAGCCCCAGCATTTT. It codes for CATPQGLNQPQHF.